This T cell receptor (beta chain) is drawn from a study of control samples from healthy donors and cancer patients. Libraries were prepared by immunoSEQ multiplex PCR; TCRdb keeps only in-frame clonotypes and omits some of them. In the table there are approximately 90,000 clones, approximately 81% of which are singletons. This CDR3 is built from 13 residues. The ends were cut back, 3 bases at V and 3 bases at J, with 8 bases in the middle. The source material was blood. This rearrangement joins TRBV12-3 or TRBV12-4 to TRBJ2-5, with D unclear. This receptor was obtained from a woman aged 40 to 49 in good health. CDR3 coding DNA: TGTGCCAGCAGTTTTTTTGGGGAAGAGACCCAGTACTTC. It specifies CASSFFGEETQYF.